This paragraph covers one T cell receptor (beta chain) sequence. CDR1 GTSNPN and CDR2 SVGIG come from the germline V gene (reference sequence). Trimming took off 3 bases at V and 6 bases at J, with 12 bases between the two ends. This CDR3 comprises 13 residues. Generated by immunoSEQ multiplex PCR, the TCRdb table keeps only in-frame clones and is missing some. The table shows about 50,000 clones, with about 77% occurring only once. This sample was included in a study of blood T cell repertoires in COVID-19. Study details: The United States, Italy and Spain supplied acute and convalescent COVID-19 samples.

The J gene is TRBJ1-5, the V gene TRBV30; D may be TRBD1 (6 bases). Input material: peripheral blood. The sequence was collected from a man in his 70s with active or convalescent COVID-19. The CDR3 DNA reads TGTGCCTGGAGCACAGGGATCGGTCAGCCCCAGCATTTT. Its protein product is CAWSTGIGQPQHF.